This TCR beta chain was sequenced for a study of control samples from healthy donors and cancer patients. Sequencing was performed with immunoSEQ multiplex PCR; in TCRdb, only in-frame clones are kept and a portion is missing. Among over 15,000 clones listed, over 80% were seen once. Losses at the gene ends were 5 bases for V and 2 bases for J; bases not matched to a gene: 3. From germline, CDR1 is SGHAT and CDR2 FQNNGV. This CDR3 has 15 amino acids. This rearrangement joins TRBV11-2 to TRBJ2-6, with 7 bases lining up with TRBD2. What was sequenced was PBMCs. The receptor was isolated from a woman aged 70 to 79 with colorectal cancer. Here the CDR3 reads CASSLGGAGANVLTF. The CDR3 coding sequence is TGTGCCAGCAGCCTGGGAGGGGCTGGGGCCAACGTCCTGACTTTC.